The 20 T cell receptor beta chains presented below share a single source sample, sequenced in a study of T cells in Graves' hyperthyroidism and ophthalmopathy. TCR beta CDR3 regions were amplified from RNA transcripts. Initially, a first-round RT-PCR of the TCR CDR3 employed the HTBI primer set. TCRdb processed the multiplex PCR reads anew with MiXCR; each CDR3 protein has one entry. The table includes 480,000 or so distinct CDR3 sequences, approximately 49% detected once. Sequencing input: peripheral blood or thyroid tissue (not recorded which). The origin of the receptors is an adult woman with Graves' disease, either hyperthyroidism or ophthalmopathy (not recorded which).

The chain joins TRBV25-1 to TRBJ2-5, with TRBD2 matching 11 bases. V shed 4 bases, J shed 3 bases, and the junction held 4 bases outside the gene matches. This CDR3 has 15 residues. The germline gives CDR1 MGHDK, CDR2 SYGVNS. CDR3 in DNA: TGTGCCAGCAGTGCAGGGGGACTAGCGGAAGAGACCCAGTACTTC. It codes for CASSAGGLAEETQYF. The entire variable domain, with the rest obtained from reference TRBV25-1 and TRBJ2-5, is as follows: EADIYQTPRYLVIGTGKKITLECSQTMGHDKMYWYQQDPGMELHLIHYSYGVNSTEKGDLSSESTVSRIRTEHFPLTLESARPSHTSQYLCASSAGGLAEETQYFGPGTRLLVL.

The rearrangement uses TRBV4-1 and TRBJ2-7; 7 bases line up with TRBD1. The trim removed 6 bases at V and 3 bases at J, leaving 11 bases unmatched. CDR1 and CDR2 (germline): MGHRA, YSYEKL. This CDR3 has 15 residues. The CDR3 reads CASSIGGTDFYEQYF. The CDR3 coding sequence is TGCGCCAGCAGTATCGGTGGGACAGACTTCTACGAGCAGTACTTC.

The chain links TRBV29-1 to TRBJ1-5; D is uncertain. CDR1 is SQVTM and CDR2 is ANQGSEA in the germline V gene. Deletions cut 0 bases from V and 4 bases from J, with 7 bases between. The CDR3 is 13 residues long. This chain's CDR3 is CSVEDLPNQPQHF. DNA for the CDR3: TGCAGCGTTGAAGATCTGCCTAATCAGCCCCAGCATTTT.

This clonotype came up a few times. A junction end diverges from the germline sequence, so it may reflect a read error. The chain uses TRBV7-9 and TRBJ1-1; D unclear. Looked up from germline, CDR1 is SEHNR and CDR2 is FQNEAQ (reference sequence). The CDR3 length is 13 residues. For the CDR3, the DNA is TGTGCCAGCAGCCACCGGTCCTCCCGGGGAGCTGTTTTT. Amino acid sequence: CASSHRSSRGAVF.

This clonotype occurred a few times. The chain is built from TRBV15 and TRBJ2-5; TRBD2 is a possible D gene (5 bases). Germline CDR1 is LNHNV and CDR2 is YYDKDF (reference sequence). The CDR3 covers 15 residues. Trimming removed 6 bases from V and 5 bases from J, with 19 bases in between. The CDR3 sequence is CATSPALVGEETQYF. CDR3 coding DNA: TGTGCCACCAGTCCTGCCCTAGTGGGAGAGGAGACCCAGTACTTC.

The gene calls are TRBV9 and TRBJ1-1; 7 nucleotides agree with TRBD1. CDR1 and CDR2 (germline): SGDLS, YYNGEE. The CDR3 runs to 16 residues. V lost 0 bases and J lost 5; bases outside the gene matches: 10. This chain's CDR3 is CASSVGQGVRRTEAFF. Here the CDR3 DNA reads TGTGCCAGCAGCGTAGGGCAGGGGGTAAGGAGGACTGAAGCTTTCTTT.

This clonotype was recorded a few times. V gene TRBV2 combines with J gene TRBJ2-5; D may be TRBD2 (6 bases). Trimming removed 6 bases from V and 5 bases from J, with 13 bases in between. The germline V gene has CDR1 SNHLY and CDR2 FYNNEI. CDR3 size: 13 residues. The CDR3 here is CASRGGAAETQYF. CDR3 in DNA: TGTGCCAGCAGGGGCGGGGCAGCGGAGACCCAGTACTTC.

The chain is built from TRBV15 and TRBJ1-3; 7 bases are shared with TRBD1. Losses at the gene ends were 4 bases for V and 8 bases for J; bases not matched to a gene: 14. The germline gives CDR1 LNHNV, CDR2 YYDKDF (reference sequence). The length of the CDR3 is 16 residues. The DNA for the CDR3 is TGTGCCACCAGCAACGACAGGGCCATGGGTGGCTACACCATATATTTT. Protein product: CATSNDRAMGGYTIYF.

The rearrangement joins TRBV28 to TRBJ1-1; possibly TRBD1 for D (6 bases). Germline loops: CDR1 MDHEN, CDR2 SYDVKM. The CDR3 sequence is 13 residues long. V lost 7 bases and J 2 bases, leaving 11 bases between the germline ends. The CDR3 DNA reads TGTGCCAGCATATCGGGGGGCAACACTGAAGCTTTCTTT. This sequence encodes CASISGGNTEAFF. Together with reference TRBV28 and TRBJ1-1, the CDR3 gives the full variable domain: DVKVTQSSRYLVKRTGEKVFLECVQDMDHENMFWYRQDPGLGLRLIYFSYDVKMKEKGDIPEGYSVSREKKERFSLILESASTNQTSMYLCASISGGNTEAFFGQGTRLTVV.

This chain joins TRBV7-9 and TRBJ1-2, with a possible D match to TRBD1 (5 bases). The CDR3 consists of 13 residues. The germline V and J ends were trimmed by 7 bases and 7 bases, with 16 bases remaining between them. CDR1 is SEHNR, CDR2 FQNEAQ, per germline (reference sequence). The CDR3 here is CASTYGDLGGYTF. The CDR3 region has the DNA TGTGCCAGCACCTACGGGGACCTAGGTGGCTACACCTTC. Complete variable domain (other parts from reference TRBV7-9 and TRBJ1-2): DTGVSQNPRHKITKRGQNVTFRCDPISEHNRLYWYRQTLGQGPEFLTYFQNEAQLEKSRLLSDRFSAERPKGSFSTLEIQRTEQGDSAMYLCASTYGDLGGYTFGSGTRLTVV.

The chain combines TRBV7-9 with TRBJ1-6, with D perhaps matching TRBD1 (5 bases). The CDR3 has 16 amino acids. From germline, CDR1 is SEHNR and CDR2 FQNEAQ (reference sequence). V dropped 4 bases and J dropped 13 bases, with 23 bases sitting between them. CDR3 DNA: TGTGCCAGCAGCTCTGGTGGGGCAGGACAACTCTATCCCCTCCACTTT. This gives the protein CASSSGGAGQLYPLHF. Full variable domain (rest looked up from reference TRBV7-9 and TRBJ1-6): DTGVSQNPRHKITKRGQNVTFRCDPISEHNRLYWYRQTLGQGPEFLTYFQNEAQLEKSRLLSDRFSAERPKGSFSTLEIQRTEQGDSAMYLCASSSGGAGQLYPLHFGNGTRLTVT.

This clonotype was recorded many times. V gene TRBV7-6 combines with J gene TRBJ1-6; D gene unclear. The V gene's germline CDR1 is SGHVS and CDR2 FNYEAQ. V was shortened by 1 base and J by 9 bases, with 10 bases between the two germline ends. CDR3 length: 14 amino acids. In DNA, the CDR3 is TGTGCCAGCAGCTTAGTGGGTACCTCTTCACCCCTCCACTTT. Translation: CASSLVGTSSPLHF.

This clonotype was found a few times. The V and J genes are TRBV9 and TRBJ1-5; TRBD1 matches at 8 bases. The CDR3 totals 15 residues. CDR1 and CDR2 (germline): SGDLS, YYNGEE. V shed 4 bases and J 1 base; nucleotides not matched to a gene: 4. CDR3 in DNA: TGTGCCAGCAGCCCAGGGGGCGTAAGCAATCAGCCCCAGCATTTT. Amino acid sequence: CASSPGGVSNQPQHF.

The rearrangement joins TRBV4-1 to TRBJ1-3; D perhaps matches TRBD1 (5 bases). The CDR3 sequence is 15 residues long. Trimming pared 3 bases from V and 4 bases from J, leaving 13 bases between. The germline gives CDR1 MGHRA, CDR2 YSYEKL. CDR3 DNA sequence: TGCGCCAGCAGCCAGAGACAGTCAACAGGAAACACCATATATTTT. Translated, it gives CASSQRQSTGNTIYF.

This clonotype has more than one count but fewer than ten. In DNA, the CDR3 is TGTGCCAGCAAAGGGACTCGAGGGTTTGGAAAACTGTTTTTT. This sequence encodes CASKGTRGFGKLFF. The chain combines TRBV25-1 with TRBJ1-4, with D perhaps matching TRBD1 (5 bases). Trimming removed 7 bases at V and 10 bases at J, with 19 bases between. CDR1 is MGHDK, CDR2 SYGVNS, per germline. This CDR3 has 14 residues. The variable domain in full, completed from reference TRBV25-1 and TRBJ1-4, reads EADIYQTPRYLVIGTGKKITLECSQTMGHDKMYWYQQDPGMELHLIHYSYGVNSTEKGDLSSESTVSRIRTEHFPLTLESARPSHTSQYLCASKGTRGFGKLFFGSGTQLSVL.

The CDR3 loop reads CATSSVQAPYGYTF. CDR3 nucleotides: TGTGCCACCAGCAGCGTGCAGGCGCCCTATGGCTACACCTTC. The V and J genes are TRBV12-3 or TRBV12-4 and TRBJ1-2; no clear D gene. V lost 10 bases and J lost 4, with 19 bases in between. The CDR3 has 14 amino acids.

As to this clonotype: Without the conserved terminal phenylalanine or tryptophan, this CDR3 likely stems from a read error. The DNA is omitted, as the CDR3 cannot be located on it reliably, and the CDR3 follows TCRdb's listing. V usage is TRBV7-9 and J usage is TRBJ2-6; TRBD2 is the table's D call, not checked against the DNA. The CDR3 adds up to 10 amino acids, both ends counted. Germline CDR1 is SEHNR and CDR2 is FQNEAQ (reference sequence). The CDR3: CASSLAEGLA.

This clonotype was seen only a few times. The chain links TRBV29-1 to TRBJ2-7, with TRBD1 identical over 8 bases. CDR3 length: 13 amino acids. The V gene's germline CDR1 is SQVTM and CDR2 ANQGSEA. Trimming removed 1 base from V and 4 bases from J; junction bases left unmatched: 3. The CDR3 bases are TGCAGCGTTGAAGGGGGACAGGAATACGAGCAGTACTTC. The encoded protein is CSVEGGQEYEQYF.

Comments on this clonotype: This may be a read error: a much more frequent sequence differs by one nucleotide. This chain uses TRBV19 with TRBJ2-2; TRBD1 or TRBD2 may be the D gene (5 bases each). Germline CDR1 is LNHDA and CDR2 is SQIVND (reference sequence). The CDR3 contains 15 residues. Here the CDR3 reads CASSISDTLTGELLF. The CDR3 bases are TGTGCCAGTAGTATATCGGACACACTCACCGGGGAGCTGCTTTTT.

This clonotype has a handful of counts. The chain couples TRBV25-1 to TRBJ1-5; D perhaps matches TRBD1 (5 bases). CDR3 length: 13 residues. The V end was cut by 9 bases, the J end by 5 bases, with 14 bases between. Germline lookup yields CDR1 MGHDK and CDR2 SYGVNS. CDR3 protein: CARTLRDDQPQHF. CDR3 sequence (DNA): TGTGCCAGGACACTCAGGGACGATCAGCCCCAGCATTTT.